The clone carrying this T cell receptor beta chain was seen only a few times. The V end lost 2 bases, the J end lost 1 base, and 8 bases lay between the germline ends. CDR1 and CDR2 (germline): KGHSH, LQKENI. The CDR3 runs to 14 residues. TCRdb re-called the 5' RACE reads with MiXCR, one entry per CDR3 protein. This table has over 45,000 distinct CDR3 sequences, roughly 12% appearing once. The entry originates in a study of spatial heterogeneity in lung cancer. Time point given: blood at routine non-recurrence follow-up after resection. From tumor, nontumor lung or frozen PBMC, whole RNA was taken unsorted for sequencing.

The sample was PBMCs, taken at follow-up. The origin of this receptor is a male donor with early-stage non-small cell lung cancer. The genes are TRBV18 and TRBJ2-5; possible D gene TRBD2, 6 bases. The CDR3 nucleotides are TGTGCCAGCTCACCAGGGGGGATCCAAGAGACCCAGTACTTC. It encodes CASSPGGIQETQYF. Supplemented by reference TRBV18 and TRBJ2-5, the full variable domain reads NAGVMQNPRHLVRRRGQEARLRCSPMKGHSHVYWYRQLPEEGLKFMVYLQKENIIDESGMPKERFSAEFPKEGPSILRIQQVVRGDSAAYFCASSPGGIQETQYFGPGTRLLVL.